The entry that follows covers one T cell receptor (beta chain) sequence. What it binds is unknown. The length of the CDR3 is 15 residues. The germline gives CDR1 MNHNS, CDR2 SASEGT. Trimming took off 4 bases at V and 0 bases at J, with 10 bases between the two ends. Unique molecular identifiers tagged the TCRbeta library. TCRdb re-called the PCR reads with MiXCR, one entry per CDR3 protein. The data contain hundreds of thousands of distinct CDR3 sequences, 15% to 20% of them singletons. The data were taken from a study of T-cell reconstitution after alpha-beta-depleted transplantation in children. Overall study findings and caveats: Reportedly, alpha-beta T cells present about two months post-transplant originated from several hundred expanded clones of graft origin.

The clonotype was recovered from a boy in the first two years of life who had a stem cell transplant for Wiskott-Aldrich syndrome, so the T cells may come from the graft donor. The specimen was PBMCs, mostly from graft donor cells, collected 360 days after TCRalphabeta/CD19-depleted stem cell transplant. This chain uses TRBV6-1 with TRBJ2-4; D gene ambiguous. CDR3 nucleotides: TGTGCCAGCAGTGTGGCGGAACTAGCCAAAAACATTCAGTACTTC. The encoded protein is CASSVAELAKNIQYF.